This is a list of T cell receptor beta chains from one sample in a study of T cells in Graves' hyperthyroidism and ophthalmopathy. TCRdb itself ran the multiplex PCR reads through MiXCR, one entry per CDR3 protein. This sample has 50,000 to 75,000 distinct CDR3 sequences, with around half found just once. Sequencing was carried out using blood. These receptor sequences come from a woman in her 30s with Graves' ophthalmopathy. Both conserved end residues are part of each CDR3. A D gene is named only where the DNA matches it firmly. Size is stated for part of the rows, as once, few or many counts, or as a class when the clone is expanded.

CDR3 DNA: TGTGCCACCAGTGACGGTCGCGGGGAAGCTTTCTTT
CDR3 protein: CATSDGRGEAFF
clone size: many
J gene: TRBJ1-1
V gene: TRBV24-1
D gene: .

CDR3 DNA: TGCAGTGCCCAGGACAGGTTGACAGATACGCAGTATTTT
CDR3 protein: CSAQDRLTDTQYF
clone size: many
J gene: TRBJ2-3
V gene: TRBV20-1
D gene: TRBD1

CDR3 DNA: TGTGCCAGCAGTGGAGGGAATAGCAATCAGCCCCAGCATTTT
CDR3 protein: CASSGGNSNQPQHF
clone size: many
J gene: TRBJ1-5
V gene: TRBV2
D gene: .

CDR3 DNA: TGTGCCAGCAGTTTATGGGGGGTCGGAGCGGGAGGATCCTACAATGAGCAGTTCTTC
CDR3 protein: CASSLWGVGAGGSYNEQFF
clone size: few
J gene: TRBJ2-1
V gene: TRBV12-3/TRBV12-4
D gene: TRBD2

CDR3 DNA: TGTGCCAGCAGTTCTCCAGGGGGCGCCGTTAGCCGTCAGCCCCAGCATTTT
CDR3 protein: CASSSPGGAVSRQPQHF
clone size: few
J gene: TRBJ1-5
V gene: TRBV28
D gene: TRBD1

CDR3 DNA: TGTGCCAGCAGTTTTAAGGGACACCTTTCTGGGGCCAACGTCCTGACTTTC
CDR3 protein: CASSFKGHLSGANVLTF
clone size: many
J gene: TRBJ2-6
V gene: TRBV12-3/TRBV12-4
D gene: .

CDR3 DNA: TGTGCCACCAGTGACTCCACAGGGTATCCTTACGAGCAGTACTTC
CDR3 protein: CATSDSTGYPYEQYF
clone size: medium-sized
J gene: TRBJ2-7
V gene: TRBV24-1
D gene: .

CDR3 DNA: TGTGCCAGCAGCCCTGGGGGCGGGAGGGCTTTGGACGAGCAGTACTTC
CDR3 protein: CASSPGGGRALDEQYF
clone size: many
J gene: TRBJ2-7
V gene: TRBV7-6
D gene: TRBD2

CDR3 DNA: TGTGCCAGCAGTGAAGCGGGTCACGAAGCTTTCTTT
CDR3 protein: CASSEAGHEAFF
clone size: many
J gene: TRBJ1-1
V gene: TRBV6-1
D gene: .

CDR3 DNA: TGTGCCAGCACCCCCCCGGGGTGGAATGGCTACACCTTC
CDR3 protein: CASTPPGWNGYTF
clone size: many
J gene: TRBJ1-2
V gene: TRBV28
D gene: .

CDR3 DNA: TGCGCCAGCGGTACCAGGGGCACCGGGGAGCTGTTTTTT
CDR3 protein: CASGTRGTGELFF
clone size: .
J gene: TRBJ2-2
V gene: TRBV28
D gene: .

CDR3 DNA: TGTGCCGGCAGAATAACAGGGGGCTATGAGCGGTTCTTC
CDR3 protein: CAGRITGGYERFF
clone size: .
J gene: TRBJ2-1
V gene: TRBV6-5
D gene: TRBD1

CDR3 DNA: TGTGCCAGCAGCGGGGACAGACGTAAAAATCAGCCCCAGCATTTT
CDR3 protein: CASSGDRRKNQPQHF
clone size: many
J gene: TRBJ1-5
V gene: TRBV2
D gene: TRBD1

CDR3 DNA: TGCAGTGCTAGAAACAGCAATCAGCCCCAGCATTTT
CDR3 protein: CSARNSNQPQHF
clone size: .
J gene: TRBJ1-5
V gene: TRBV20-1
D gene: .

CDR3 DNA: TGTGCCGGAAGCGGGAAGCAAGATACGCAGTATTTT
CDR3 protein: CAGSGKQDTQYF
clone size: few
J gene: TRBJ2-3
V gene: TRBV25-1
D gene: TRBD2

CDR3 DNA: TGTGCCAGCAGCCAAGCGGTCAGAAATGAAAAACTGTTTTTT
CDR3 protein: CASSQAVRNEKLFF
clone size: many
J gene: TRBJ1-4
V gene: TRBV3-1
D gene: .

CDR3 DNA: TGTGCCAGCAGCGCCCCCCACAAGACTAGCACAGATACGCAGTATTTT
CDR3 protein: CASSAPHKTSTDTQYF
clone size: many
J gene: TRBJ2-3
V gene: TRBV9
D gene: .

CDR3 DNA: TGTGCCAGTAGTATAGATCCGAGCACAGATACGCAGTATTTT
CDR3 protein: CASSIDPSTDTQYF
clone size: many
J gene: TRBJ2-3
V gene: TRBV19
D gene: .

CDR3 DNA: TGTGCCAGCAGCACCGGTTCAACTAATGAAAAACTGTTTTTT
CDR3 protein: CASSTGSTNEKLFF
clone size: many
J gene: TRBJ1-4
V gene: TRBV6-6
D gene: .

CDR3 DNA: TGCAGCGTTGAAACGCCGGGAGGGTTTACAGATACGCAGTATTTT
CDR3 protein: CSVETPGGFTDTQYF
clone size: many
J gene: TRBJ2-3
V gene: TRBV29-1
D gene: TRBD2

CDR3 DNA: TGTGCCAGCAGCGTAGACGGGGTCACCTTC
CDR3 protein: CASSVDGVTF
clone size: .
J gene: TRBJ1-2
V gene: TRBV9
D gene: .

CDR3 DNA: TGTGCCAGCAGCCAAGTGAACTGGCGAGCCGGGGAGCTGTTTTTT
CDR3 protein: CASSQVNWRAGELFF
clone size: .
J gene: TRBJ2-2
V gene: TRBV3-1
D gene: .

CDR3 DNA: TGTGCCAGCACGCCCGGACAGGGACTGGGTCAGCCCCAGCATTTT
CDR3 protein: CASTPGQGLGQPQHF
clone size: many
J gene: TRBJ1-5
V gene: TRBV12-3/TRBV12-4
D gene: TRBD1

CDR3 DNA: TGTGCCAGCAGTGAAAGGCTAGCGGGAGAAGGGAATGAGCAGTTCTTC
CDR3 protein: CASSERLAGEGNEQFF
clone size: .
J gene: TRBJ2-1
V gene: TRBV25-1
D gene: TRBD2

CDR3 DNA: TGTGCCTGCAGCTTAACAGGGACGGGAGATACGCAGTATTTT
CDR3 protein: CACSLTGTGDTQYF
clone size: .
J gene: TRBJ2-3
V gene: TRBV7-3
D gene: .

CDR3 DNA: TGCGCCAGCGGCCTGACCAAGGAACATGTGGATGAGCGGTTCTTC
CDR3 protein: CASGLTKEHVDERFF
clone size: .
J gene: TRBJ2-1
V gene: TRBV7-9
D gene: .

CDR3 DNA: TGTGCCAGCAGTTACTCGATGGGCAGGGGAACTGTTAACTATGGCTACACCTTC
CDR3 protein: CASSYSMGRGTVNYGYTF
clone size: many
J gene: TRBJ1-2
V gene: TRBV6-6
D gene: .

CDR3 DNA: TGTGCCAGCACCCACACACTGGCTCAGCCCCAGCATTTT
CDR3 protein: CASTHTLAQPQHF
clone size: many
J gene: TRBJ1-5
V gene: TRBV6-1
D gene: .

CDR3 DNA: TGCAGCGTTGAAGTTTGGGCTCAGGCAGGGGTTCCTGGCTACACCTTC
CDR3 protein: CSVEVWAQAGVPGYTF
clone size: medium-sized
J gene: TRBJ1-2
V gene: TRBV29-1
D gene: .

CDR3 DNA: TGTGCCAGCAGCGTAGCGGGAGAAGATACGCAGTATTTT
CDR3 protein: CASSVAGEDTQYF
clone size: .
J gene: TRBJ2-3
V gene: TRBV9
D gene: .

CDR3 DNA: TGCGCCAGCAGCCATCCGGGACAGGCTAACTATGGCTACACCTTC
CDR3 protein: CASSHPGQANYGYTF
clone size: many
J gene: TRBJ1-2
V gene: TRBV4-1
D gene: TRBD1

CDR3 DNA: TGTGCCACCAGGGGACAGGGGTATGAGACCCAGTACTTC
CDR3 protein: CATRGQGYETQYF
clone size: many
J gene: TRBJ2-5
V gene: TRBV24-1
D gene: TRBD1

CDR3 DNA: TGTGCCAGCAGCTGGGGACAGGCTAATCAGCCCCAGCATTTT
CDR3 protein: CASSWGQANQPQHF
clone size: .
J gene: TRBJ1-5
V gene: TRBV5-6
D gene: TRBD1

CDR3 DNA: TGTGCCAGCAGCTTAGCTATGCTAGCGGGAGGGCCAGGCGGGGAGCTGTACTTC
CDR3 protein: CASSLAMLAGGPGGELYF
clone size: once
J gene: TRBJ2-7
V gene: TRBV7-6
D gene: TRBD2

CDR3 DNA: TGTGCCAGCAGCGAACCTGGGAGACAGGGATACTCCTACGAGCAGTACTTC
CDR3 protein: CASSEPGRQGYSYEQYF
clone size: many
J gene: TRBJ2-7
V gene: TRBV7-8
D gene: TRBD1

CDR3 DNA: TGCAGTGCTAGATACGCCCAAGAGACCCAGCATTTT
CDR3 protein: CSARYAQETQHF
clone size: .
J gene: TRBJ1-5
V gene: TRBV20-1
D gene: .

CDR3 DNA: TGCAGTGCTAGAGACCCCGACAGGGACTATGGCTACACCTTC
CDR3 protein: CSARDPDRDYGYTF
clone size: .
J gene: TRBJ1-2
V gene: TRBV20-1
D gene: TRBD1

CDR3 DNA: TGCGCCAGCAGCTTGGTAGGGGGGGAAAACATTCAGTACTTC
CDR3 protein: CASSLVGGENIQYF
clone size: many
J gene: TRBJ2-4
V gene: TRBV5-1
D gene: .